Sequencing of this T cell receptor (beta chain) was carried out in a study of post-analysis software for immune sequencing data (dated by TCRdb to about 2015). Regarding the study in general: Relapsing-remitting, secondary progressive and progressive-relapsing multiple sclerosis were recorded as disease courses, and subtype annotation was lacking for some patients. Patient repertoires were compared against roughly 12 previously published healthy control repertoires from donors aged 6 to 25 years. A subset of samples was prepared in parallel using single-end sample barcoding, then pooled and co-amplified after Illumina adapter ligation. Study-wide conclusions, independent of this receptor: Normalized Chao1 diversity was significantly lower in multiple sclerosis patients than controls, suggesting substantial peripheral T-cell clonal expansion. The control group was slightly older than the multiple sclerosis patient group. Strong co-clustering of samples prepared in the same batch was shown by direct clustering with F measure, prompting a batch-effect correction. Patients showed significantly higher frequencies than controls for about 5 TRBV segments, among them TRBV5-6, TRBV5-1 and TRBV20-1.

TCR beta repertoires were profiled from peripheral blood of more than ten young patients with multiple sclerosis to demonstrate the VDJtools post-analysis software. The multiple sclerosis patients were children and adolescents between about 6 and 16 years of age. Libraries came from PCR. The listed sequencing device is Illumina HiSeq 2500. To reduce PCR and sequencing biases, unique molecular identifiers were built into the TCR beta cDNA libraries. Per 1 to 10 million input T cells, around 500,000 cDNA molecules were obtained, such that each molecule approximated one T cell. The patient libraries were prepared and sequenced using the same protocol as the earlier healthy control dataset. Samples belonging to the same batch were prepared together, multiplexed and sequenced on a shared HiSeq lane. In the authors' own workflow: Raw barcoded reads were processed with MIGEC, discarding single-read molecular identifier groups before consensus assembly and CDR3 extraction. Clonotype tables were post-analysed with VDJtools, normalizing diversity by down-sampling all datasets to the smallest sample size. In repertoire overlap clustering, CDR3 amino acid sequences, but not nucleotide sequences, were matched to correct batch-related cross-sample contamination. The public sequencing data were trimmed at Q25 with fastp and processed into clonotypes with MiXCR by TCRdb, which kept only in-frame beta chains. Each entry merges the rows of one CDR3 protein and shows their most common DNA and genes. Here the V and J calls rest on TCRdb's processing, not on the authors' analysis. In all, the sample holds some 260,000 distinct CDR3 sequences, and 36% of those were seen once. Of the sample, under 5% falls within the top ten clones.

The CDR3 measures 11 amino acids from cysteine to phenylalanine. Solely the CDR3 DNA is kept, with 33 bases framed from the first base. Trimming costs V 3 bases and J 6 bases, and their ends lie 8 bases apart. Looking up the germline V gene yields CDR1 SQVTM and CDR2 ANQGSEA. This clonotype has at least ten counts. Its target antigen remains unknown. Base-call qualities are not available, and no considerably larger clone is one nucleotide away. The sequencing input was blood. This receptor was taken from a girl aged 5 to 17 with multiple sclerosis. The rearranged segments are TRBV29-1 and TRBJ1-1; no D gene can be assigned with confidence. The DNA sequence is TGCAGCGTTGACTTGGGGTCTGAAGCTTTCTTT. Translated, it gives CSVDLGSEAFF.